This T cell receptor beta chain originates from a study of a mutant IDH1 vaccine in newly diagnosed glioma. Across the study: Eight vaccinations went to patients in weeks 1, 3, 5, 7, 11, 15, 19, 23. Most patients had received both radiotherapy and temozolomide, the prior options being radiotherapy, temozolomide, or both. Vaccines began 4-6 weeks after radiotherapy alone, or with temozolomide cycles. Treated patients had a mean age of around 40 years and a roughly 60% male, around 40% female split.

In regard to this clone: Its matching antigen is unknown.

Noted time point: week 5, during vaccination. Doses consisted of 300 ug of mutant IDH1 20-mer peptide each, paired with topical imiquimod. The germline gives CDR1 LNHNV, CDR2 YYDKDF (reference sequence). This CDR3 comprises 12 residues. The germline V and J ends were trimmed by 5 bases and 5 bases, with 6 bases remaining between them. Assay used: immunoSEQ multiplex PCR; TCRdb lists only in-frame clones, some missing. Among roughly 40,000 clones listed, approximately 85% were seen once. The chain has TRBV15 and TRBJ2-2; D is undetermined. The specimen comprised PBMCs, sampled from a glioma patient whose treatment included an IDH1 peptide vaccine. The sequence came from a man aged 35-49 years with glioma. The CDR3 DNA reads TGTGCCACCAGCTTAACAACCGGGGAGCTGTTTTTT. Its protein is CATSLTTGELFF. Together with reference TRBV15 and TRBJ2-2, the CDR3 gives the full variable domain: DAMVIQNPRYQVTQFGKPVTLSCSQTLNHNVMYWYQQKSSQAPKLLFHYYDKDFNNEADTPDNFQSRRPNTSFCFLDIRSPGLGDTAMYLCATSLTTGELFFGEGSRLTVL.